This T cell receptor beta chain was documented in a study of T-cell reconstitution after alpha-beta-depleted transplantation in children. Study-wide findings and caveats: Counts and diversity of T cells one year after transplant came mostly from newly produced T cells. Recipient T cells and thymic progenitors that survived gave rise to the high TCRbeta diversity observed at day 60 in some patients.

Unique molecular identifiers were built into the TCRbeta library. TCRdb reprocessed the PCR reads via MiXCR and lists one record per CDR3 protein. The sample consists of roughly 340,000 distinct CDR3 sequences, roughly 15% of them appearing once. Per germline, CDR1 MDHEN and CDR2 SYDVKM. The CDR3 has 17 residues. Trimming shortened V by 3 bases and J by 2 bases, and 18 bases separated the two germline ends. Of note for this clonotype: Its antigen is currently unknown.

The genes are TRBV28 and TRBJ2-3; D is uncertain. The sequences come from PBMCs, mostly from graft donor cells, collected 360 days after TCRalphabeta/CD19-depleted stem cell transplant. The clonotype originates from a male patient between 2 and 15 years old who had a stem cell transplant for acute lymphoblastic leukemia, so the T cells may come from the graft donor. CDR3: CASSFISPGRITDTQYF. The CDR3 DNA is TGTGCCAGCAGTTTCATAAGCCCCGGACGGATCACAGATACGCAGTATTTT.